One sample yielded the 27 T cell receptor beta chains listed below, sequenced in a study of STAT3 mutations in large granular lymphocyte leukemia. The antigens for these receptors are not known. Only in-frame clones appear in the TCRdb table, and some are missing; sequencing was by immunoSEQ multiplex PCR. The top ten clones hold around 30% of a sample with some 27,000 clones, about 74% of them seen once. Study-wide results and limits: Every T-cell large granular lymphocyte leukemia patient had at least one immunodominant TCR beta clonotype.

Source material: peripheral blood mononuclear cells. These receptors all stem from a woman aged 45-65 years with T-cell large granular lymphocyte leukemia. Some clones in this sample may be carry-over from other donors' samples.

This chain links TRBV6-5 with TRBJ1-1; weak D call: TRBD1 (5 bases). The germline V gene has CDR1 MNHEY and CDR2 SVGAGI. The germline V and J ends were trimmed by 6 bases and 5 bases, with 16 bases remaining between them. The CDR3 runs to 14 residues. CDR3 amino acids: CASSREGRWTEAFF. The CDR3 DNA follows: TGTGCCAGCAGCAGGGAGGGGAGGTGGACTGAAGCTTTCTTT.

This chain uses TRBV5-1 with TRBJ1-1; D is unresolved. This CDR3 comprises 15 residues. In germline, CDR1 is SGHRS, CDR2 YFSETQ. V lost 0 bases, J lost 0 bases, and 9 bases lay in between. CDR3 in amino acids: CASSLVAGMNTEAFF. DNA for the CDR3: TGCGCCAGCAGCTTGGTGGCCGGAATGAACACTGAAGCTTTCTTT.

The chain couples TRBV6-1 to TRBJ2-7, with 9 bases identical to TRBD2. Trimming cost V 0 bases and J 0 bases; bases outside gene matches: 3. This CDR3 contains 16 residues. Per the germline V gene, CDR1 is MNHNS and CDR2 is SASEGT. CDR3 amino acids: CASSEAEAGGSYEQYF. CDR3 sequence (DNA): TGTGCCAGCAGTGAAGCAGAAGCGGGAGGCTCCTACGAGCAGTACTTC.

V and J are TRBV7-2 and TRBJ1-2, with no clear D. V lost 3 bases, J lost 3 bases, and 8 bases lay in between. Germline-derived CDR1 and CDR2 are SGHTA and FQGNSA. CDR3 size: 13 residues. CDR3 DNA: TGTGCCAGCAGCTTTGAGGTAGACTATGGCTACACCTTC. Its translation is CASSFEVDYGYTF.

The chain is built from TRBV5-1 and TRBJ2-3; D remains unclear. This CDR3 is built from 13 residues. V was shortened by 0 bases and J by 7 bases, with 9 bases between the two germline ends. Germline V gene sequence: CDR1 SGHRS, CDR2 YFSETQ. Here the CDR3 DNA reads TGCGCCAGCAGCTTGGTCGTGTCACATACGCAGTATTTT. This gives the protein CASSLVVSHTQYF.

The chain employs TRBV6-5 and TRBJ1-1, with 7 bases lining up with TRBD1. The CDR3 covers 14 residues. Germline loops: CDR1 MNHEY, CDR2 SVGAGI. Losses at the gene ends were 5 bases for V and 0 bases for J; bases not matched to a gene: 3. CDR3 region: CASSRQGMNTEAFF. The CDR3 nucleotides read TGTGCCAGCAGTCGACAGGGAATGAACACTGAAGCTTTCTTT.

This clone was picked up one time. The chain employs TRBV5-4 and TRBJ2-7; 9 bases are shared with TRBD2. V shed 1 base, J shed 5 bases, and the junction held 13 bases outside the gene matches. Germline CDR1 and CDR2: SGHNT and YYREEE (reference sequence). This CDR3 has 17 amino acids. Here the CDR3 reads CASSLRTLAGLPHEQYF. In DNA form, the CDR3 reads TGTGCCAGCAGCTTGAGGACCCTAGCGGGACTTCCACACGAGCAGTACTTC.

V is TRBV18 and J is TRBJ1-1; D may be TRBD1 (5 bases). Trimming cost V 2 bases and J 0 bases, with 7 bases left between them. CDR1 and CDR2 from the germline V gene are KGHSH and LQKENI. The CDR3 consists of 14 residues. CDR3 protein: CASSPTGVNTEAFF. CDR3 coding DNA: TGTGCCAGCTCACCAACGGGGGTGAACACTGAAGCTTTCTTT.

The rearrangement uses TRBV27 and TRBJ2-7, with TRBD2 identical over 7 bases. This CDR3 is built from 17 residues. With 7 bases clipped from V and 3 bases from J, the junction kept 18 bases outside the gene matches. The germline V gene encodes CDR1 MNHEY and CDR2 SMNVEV (reference sequence). The CDR3 sequence is CASTIFTRTSRHYEQYF. CDR3 sequence (DNA): TGTGCCAGCACTATCTTCACGCGGACTAGTAGGCACTACGAGCAGTACTTC.

This chain uses TRBV5-4 with TRBJ2-7; no clear D gene. CDR1 and CDR2 from the germline V gene are SGHNT and YYREEE (reference sequence). V dropped 3 bases and J dropped 6 bases, with 13 bases sitting between them. The CDR3 is 13 amino acids. CDR3 coding DNA: TGTGCCAGCAGCTCCTTCCTCGTGGGCGAGCAGTACTTC. Amino acid sequence: CASSSFLVGEQYF.

The V gene is TRBV5-1, the J gene TRBJ2-7, with D unresolved. The germline CDR1 and CDR2 sequences are SGHRS and YFSETQ. The V and J ends lost 10 bases and 4 bases respectively, with 12 bases between them. CDR3 size: 11 residues. The CDR3 DNA follows: TGCGCCCCGGGCCAGACTTACGAGCAGTACTTC. This sequence encodes CAPGQTYEQYF.

J is TRBJ2-5 and V is TRBV28; weak D call: TRBD2 (6 bases). The CDR3 is made up of 13 amino acids. V was trimmed by 5 bases and J by 5 bases, leaving 12 bases between them. Germline CDR1 and CDR2: MDHEN and SYDVKM. CDR3 sequence (DNA): TGTGCCAGCAGTGGGACTGGCATCGAGACCCAGTACTTC. Amino acids: CASSGTGIETQYF.

The chain employs TRBV18 and TRBJ2-7; D is unclear. The germline V gene encodes CDR1 KGHSH and CDR2 LQKENI. The V end was cut by 2 bases, the J end by 2 bases, with 10 bases between. This CDR3 has 14 residues. The CDR3 spells CASSPAGQTYEQYF. CDR3 DNA: TGTGCCAGCTCACCAGCAGGTCAAACCTACGAGCAGTACTTC.

The chain links TRBV6-6 to TRBJ1-5; the D gene is possibly TRBD1 (5 bases). The CDR3 length is 16 residues. From germline, CDR1 is MNHNY and CDR2 SVGAGI (reference sequence). Trimming left V 1 base short and J 1 base short, with 11 bases between. The CDR3 bases are TGTGCCAGCAGTTACTTCGGGGGTACGAGCAATCAGCCCCAGCATTTT. Translated, it gives CASSYFGGTSNQPQHF.

The chain links TRBV6-5 to TRBJ2-1; 8 bases align to TRBD2. The CDR3 runs 14 residues. Unmatched junction bases numbered 11, after V lost 10 bases and J lost 6 bases. The germline V gene encodes CDR1 MNHEY and CDR2 SVGAGI. The CDR3: CATRLAQTRNEQFF. CDR3 in DNA: TGTGCCACCCGACTAGCGCAAACCCGCAATGAGCAGTTCTTC.

The J gene is TRBJ2-7, the V gene TRBV18, with 7 bases matching TRBD1. The germline V gene encodes CDR1 KGHSH and CDR2 LQKENI. V shed 6 bases and J 3 bases; nucleotides not matched to a gene: 11. The CDR3 is made up of 15 amino acids. Written as DNA, the CDR3 is TGTGCCAGCTCCCGGGCAGGGGGACGGGACTACGAGCAGTACTTC. It codes for CASSRAGGRDYEQYF.

The J gene is TRBJ1-4, the V gene TRBV5-1; D remains ambiguous. CDR1 is SGHRS, CDR2 YFSETQ, per germline. The CDR3 totals 16 residues. V was pared by 3 bases and J by 0 bases, with 12 bases between. The CDR3 DNA reads as TGCGCCAGCAGCTCCGATCCGGCTGCAACTAATGAAAAACTGTTTTTT. Translated, it gives CASSSDPAATNEKLFF.

The V gene is TRBV18, the J gene TRBJ1-3, with a possible D match to TRBD1 (6 bases). Germline assignment: CDR1 KGHSH and CDR2 LQKENI. The CDR3 contains 17 residues. Trimming pared 2 bases from V and 2 bases from J, leaving 16 bases between. CDR3 protein: CASSPMIRTETGNTIYF. CDR3 sequence (DNA): TGTGCCAGCTCACCAATGATCCGGACAGAGACTGGAAACACCATATATTTT.

This clone was detected only a few times. DNA of the CDR3: TGTGCCAGCAGTTCCCTCGGACAGGAAGCTTTCTTT. This codes for CASSSLGQEAFF. This rearrangement joins TRBV28 to TRBJ1-1, with D perhaps TRBD1 (6 bases). Trimming left V 4 bases short and J 8 bases short, with 11 bases between. The CDR3 is 12 residues long. From germline, CDR1 is MDHEN and CDR2 SYDVKM.

This clone showed up just a few times. The CDR3 sequence is CASSLSTEAFF. CDR3 sequence (DNA): TGTGCCAGCAGCTTAAGCACTGAAGCTTTCTTT. V gene TRBV7-9 combines with J gene TRBJ1-1; the D is unclear. V gave up 2 bases and J gave up 4 bases, with 2 bases separating them. Per the germline V gene, CDR1 is SEHNR and CDR2 is FQNEAQ (reference sequence). The CDR3 consists of 11 residues.

This chain uses TRBV11-2 with TRBJ1-2; 11 nucleotides agree with TRBD1. V was pared by 1 base and J by 5 bases, with 6 bases of the junction left unmatched. This CDR3 contains 16 residues. Per germline, CDR1 SGHAT and CDR2 FQNNGV. CDR3 nucleotides: TGTGCCAGCAGCTTAGTGTCCGGGACAGGGGGATATGGCTACACCTTC. As protein: CASSLVSGTGGYGYTF.

The chain combines TRBV29-1 with TRBJ2-1; D is ambiguous. Germline V gene lookup returns CDR1 SQVTM and CDR2 ANQGSEA. This CDR3 has 15 amino acids. V lost 2 bases, J lost 0 bases, and 11 bases lay in between. The CDR3 DNA reads TGCAGCGTTGAACAGGCCAGAAGCTCCTACAATGAGCAGTTCTTC. Protein sequence: CSVEQARSSYNEQFF.

A few counts support this clone. This chain joins TRBV5-6 and TRBJ2-2; the match to TRBD2 covers 9 bases. Per the germline V gene, CDR1 is SGHDT and CDR2 is YYEEEE. V trimming: 0 bases; J trimming: 1 base; junction bases outside the gene matches: 4. CDR3 length: 17 amino acids. CDR3 loop: CASSLALLAGNTGELFF. The CDR3 nucleotides read TGTGCCAGCAGCTTGGCCTTACTAGCGGGGAACACCGGGGAGCTGTTTTTT.

This rearrangement joins TRBV7-6 to TRBJ2-6; D is possibly TRBD1 (5 bases). CDR3 length equals 15 residues. Between the trimmed V and J ends, which lost 5 bases and 1 base, there was a span of 9 bases. The germline CDR1 and CDR2 sequences are SGHVS and FNYEAQ. The CDR3 reads CASSVSGSGANVLTF. The CDR3 DNA reads TGTGCCAGCAGCGTCTCAGGGTCTGGGGCCAACGTCCTGACTTTC.

The chain has TRBV7-9 and TRBJ2-3; the match to TRBD2 covers 15 bases. The ends lost 5 bases at V and 7 bases at J; junction bases unmatched: 10. The CDR3 consists of 17 residues. The germline CDR1 and CDR2 sequences are SEHNR and FQNEAQ (reference sequence). In DNA form, the CDR3 reads TGTGCCAGCAGCCCGACCGGACTAGCGGGAGGGGGGAATACGCAGTATTTT. Amino acids: CASSPTGLAGGGNTQYF.

This clone was seen only once. This chain connects TRBV4-1 to TRBJ1-5; D call uncertain. The CDR3 is 15 residues long. Germline CDR1 MGHRA, CDR2 YSYEKL. V lost 3 bases to trimming and J lost 6 bases, with 15 bases between them. The CDR3: CASSHGGGSGQPQHF. The CDR3 region has the DNA TGCGCCAGCAGCCATGGAGGTGGTTCTGGTCAGCCCCAGCATTTT.

The table lists this clone with a few counts. The rearrangement links TRBV10-3 to TRBJ1-1; D is uncertain. The CDR3 is 13 residues long. The germline V gene has CDR1 ENHRY and CDR2 SYGVKD. Between the trimmed V and J ends, which lost 10 bases and 0 bases, there was a span of 12 bases. CDR3 coding DNA: TGTGCCACCCGGGAACAGCTGAACACTGAAGCTTTCTTT. Encoded protein: CATREQLNTEAFF.